This T cell receptor beta chain comes out of a study of blood T cells in healthy people across ages. General observations from the study: Researchers deemed the diversity estimates from one million T cells underestimates. More naive CD4+ cells and higher diversity were found in long-lived than in aged donors.

Germline CDR1 reads SGHNT; CDR2 reads YYREEE (reference sequence). The CDR3 loop spans 15 amino acids. Trimming took 0 bases from V and 7 from J; bases not matched to a gene: 7. Concerning this clonotype itself: The target antigen is unknown.

PCR was performed a second time for about 6 to 11 cycles using a sample-barcoded 5' primer and a J-beta primer mix. TCRdb reanalysed the 5' RACE reads using MiXCR and keeps one entry per CDR3 protein. The table lists about 1.7 million distinct CDR3 sequences, over 25% of them singletons. The genes are TRBV5-4 and TRBJ2-7, with 10 positions matching TRBD2. The receptor was derived from a woman aged 25 to 39 in good health. Input material: blood. In nucleotides, the CDR3 is TGTGCCAGCAGCTTGGGAGCGGGGGGGCGGAATGAGCAGTACTTC. Protein product: CASSLGAGGRNEQYF.